This TCR beta chain was recorded in a study of blood T cell repertoires in COVID-19. Across the study: Both acute and convalescent COVID-19 samples were obtained from the United States, Italy and Spain. PBMCs, B-cell-depleted T cells, or T cells provided the cDNA or gDNA that made up the material.

This clone was counted once. Germline V gene lookup returns CDR1 ENHRY and CDR2 SYGVKD. The ends lost 5 bases at V and 4 bases at J; junction bases unmatched: 8. This CDR3 is 14 amino acids long. Source study methods: By means of reference gene primer amplification, nucleated cell counts were estimated. Assay: immunoSEQ multiplex PCR; the TCRdb copy retains only in-frame clones and omits some. V, J and clone size are taken as reported in that table, and D and trimming were inferred from the DNA itself. This table holds under 300,000 clones, approximately 80% found once. The sequenced material came from peripheral blood. The sequence was obtained from a man between 25 and 39 years old who had recovered from COVID-19. This chain joins TRBV10-3 and TRBJ2-7, with 7 bases aligning to TRBD2. The CDR3 loop reads CAISFQPGLYEQYF. The CDR3 DNA is TGTGCCATCAGTTTTCAACCGGGACTATACGAGCAGTACTTC.